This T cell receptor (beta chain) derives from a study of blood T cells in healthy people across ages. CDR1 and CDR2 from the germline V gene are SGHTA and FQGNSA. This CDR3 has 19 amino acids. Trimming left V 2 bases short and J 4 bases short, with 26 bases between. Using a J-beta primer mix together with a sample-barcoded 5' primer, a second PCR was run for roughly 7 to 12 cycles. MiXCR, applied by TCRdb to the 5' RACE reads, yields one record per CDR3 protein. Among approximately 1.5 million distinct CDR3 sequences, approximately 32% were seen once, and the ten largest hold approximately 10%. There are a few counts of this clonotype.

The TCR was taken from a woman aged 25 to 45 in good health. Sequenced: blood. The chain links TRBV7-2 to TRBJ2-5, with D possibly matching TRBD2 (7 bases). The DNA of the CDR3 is TGTGCCAGCAGCTTAAGGGGGGGGGGCCGGGTATACAATTTAGAGACCCAGTACTTC. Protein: CASSLRGGGRVYNLETQYF.